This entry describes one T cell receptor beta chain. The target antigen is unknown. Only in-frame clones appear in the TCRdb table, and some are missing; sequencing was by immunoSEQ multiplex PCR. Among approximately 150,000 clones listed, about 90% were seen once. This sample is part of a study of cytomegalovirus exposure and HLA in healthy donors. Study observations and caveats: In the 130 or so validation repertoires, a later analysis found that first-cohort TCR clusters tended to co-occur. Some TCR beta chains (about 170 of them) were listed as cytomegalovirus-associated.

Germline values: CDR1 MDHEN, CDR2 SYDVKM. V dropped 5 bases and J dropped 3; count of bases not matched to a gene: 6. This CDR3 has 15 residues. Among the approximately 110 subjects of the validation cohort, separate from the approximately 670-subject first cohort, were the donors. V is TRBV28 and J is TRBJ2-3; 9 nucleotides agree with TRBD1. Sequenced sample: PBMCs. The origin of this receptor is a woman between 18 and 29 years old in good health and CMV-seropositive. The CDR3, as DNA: TGTGCCAGCAGTCCCGGGACAGGGTTAACAGATACGCAGTATTTT. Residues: CASSPGTGLTDTQYF. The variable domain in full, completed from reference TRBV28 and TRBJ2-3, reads DVKVTQSSRYLVKRTGEKVFLECVQDMDHENMFWYRQDPGLGLRLIYFSYDVKMKEKGDIPEGYSVSREKKERFSLILESASTNQTSMYLCASSPGTGLTDTQYFGPGTRLTVL.